The 18 T cell receptor beta chains presented below share a single source sample, sequenced in a study of blood T cells in healthy people across ages. It was with a sample-barcoded 5' primer and a J-beta primer mix that a second PCR of roughly 7 to 12 cycles was run. A single record per CDR3 protein comes from TCRdb applying MiXCR to the 5' RACE reads. The repertoire holds over 600,000 distinct CDR3 sequences, with 40% to 50% as singletons. The source material was blood. These TCRs come from a man aged 80 or over in good health.

In its sample, this clonotype was seen a few times. CDR3 loop: CASRTSGSRNEQFF. Here the CDR3 DNA reads TGTGCCAGCAGAACTAGCGGGAGTAGAAATGAGCAGTTCTTC. This rearrangement joins TRBV12-3 or TRBV12-4 to TRBJ2-1; TRBD2 agrees at 11 bases. V shed 6 bases and J 7 bases; nucleotides not matched to a gene: 5. This CDR3 comprises 14 residues.

The J gene is TRBJ2-5, the V gene TRBV6-2 or TRBV6-3; 9 nucleotides agree with TRBD1. The CDR3 has 13 amino acids. V dropped 7 bases and J dropped 5; count of bases not matched to a gene: 5. CDR1 is MNHEY, CDR2 SVGEGT, per germline. The CDR3 coding sequence is TGTGCCAGCAACAGGGGGCAGGGGGAGACCCAGTACTTC. Encoded protein: CASNRGQGETQYF.

This chain uses TRBV5-5 with TRBJ2-2; 12 bases map to TRBD2. CDR3 length equals 16 residues. Germline values: CDR1 SGHKS, CDR2 YYEKEE (reference sequence). J lost 5 bases, V lost 4 bases, and 6 bases had no gene match. The CDR3 here is CASSGKLAGGTGELFF. The CDR3 region has the DNA TGTGCCAGCAGCGGGAAACTAGCGGGGGGTACCGGGGAGCTGTTTTTT.

Of note for this clonotype: A read error may be the cause here, since a much bigger clone is one base away. As DNA, the CDR3 is TGTGCCAGCGGCTTAGTTACGGGGATAGGCACTGAAGCTTTCTTT. Its protein is CASGLVTGIGTEAFF. V gene TRBV7-2 combines with J gene TRBJ1-1, with D unclear. The CDR3 has 15 residues. Germline V lookup: CDR1 SGHTA, CDR2 FQGNSA.

The rearrangement uses TRBV24-1 and TRBJ1-5; D might be TRBD1 (6 bases). CDR1 and CDR2 (germline): KGHDR, SFDVKD. There are 13 residues in the CDR3. The V gene lost 9 bases and the J gene lost 0 bases, with 8 bases spanning the gap. The CDR3 here is CATGQHSNQPQHF. In DNA, the CDR3 is TGTGCCACCGGACAGCATAGCAATCAGCCCCAGCATTTT.

In its sample, this clonotype was seen a few times. The J gene is TRBJ2-3, the V gene TRBV10-2, with TRBD1 identical over 8 bases. V lost 8 bases and J lost 3; bases outside the gene matches: 4. The germline V gene has CDR1 WSHSY and CDR2 SAAADI. The CDR3 extends over 13 amino acids. For the CDR3, the DNA is TGCGCCAGCGGACAGGGAGGTACAGATACGCAGTATTTT. Amino acids: CASGQGGTDTQYF.

This clonotype was picked up many times. The rearrangement uses TRBV7-2 and TRBJ2-3, with D perhaps TRBD1 or TRBD2 (5 bases each). V was clipped by 5 bases and J by 8 bases, with 17 bases between them. The CDR3 consists of 14 residues. CDR1 SGHTA and CDR2 FQGNSA come from the germline V gene. CDR3 sequence reads: CASSTEGWGITQYF. As DNA, the CDR3 is TGTGCCAGCAGCACCGAAGGGTGGGGGATTACGCAGTATTTT.

This clonotype was detected ten times or more. The chain joins TRBV4-1 to TRBJ2-7; D is perhaps TRBD1 or TRBD2 (5 bases each). The CDR3 has 14 amino acids. V shed 4 bases and J shed 0 bases, with 10 bases lying between them. The germline V gene has CDR1 MGHRA and CDR2 YSYEKL. For the CDR3, the DNA is TGCGCCAGCAGCCCGGGGACGGCCTCCTACGAGCAGTACTTC. It encodes CASSPGTASYEQYF.

This clonotype appeared a few times. One end of the junction is discordant with germline, which a read error may explain. The chain uses TRBV12-3 or TRBV12-4 and TRBJ2-5; D is ambiguous. The CDR3 sequence is 12 residues long. CDR3 bases: TGTGCTAGCAAGGCCACTGGAGAGACCCAGTACTTC. Translated, it gives CASKATGETQYF.

V and J are TRBV20-1 and TRBJ2-1; 7 bases map to TRBD1. The ends lost 3 bases at V and 13 bases at J; junction bases unmatched: 15. This CDR3 has 14 residues. The germline CDR1 and CDR2 sequences are DFQATT and SNEGSKA (reference sequence). CDR3 sequence reads: CSASDRASGETQFF. CDR3 nucleotides: TGCAGTGCTAGTGACAGGGCCTCTGGAGAGACCCAGTTCTTC.

This chain connects TRBV12-3 or TRBV12-4 to TRBJ1-6; no firm D call. Trimming stripped 4 bases from V and 5 bases from J, with 15 bases between. This CDR3 spans 16 amino acids. The CDR3 here is CASSYDTAVHNSPLHF. The CDR3, as DNA: TGTGCCAGCAGTTACGATACCGCAGTTCATAATTCACCCCTCCACTTT.

J is TRBJ2-2 and V is TRBV29-1; TRBD1 aligns across 7 bases. The CDR3 length is 15 residues. Germline assignment: CDR1 SQVTM and CDR2 ANQGSEA. The J segment lost 2 bases and the V segment lost 3 bases, leaving 6 bases of the junction unmatched. In nucleotides, the CDR3 is TGCAGCGTTGATTTAGGGGGCCTTAACACCGGGGAGCTGTTTTTT. It specifies CSVDLGGLNTGELFF.

This rearrangement joins TRBV30 to TRBJ2-7; D gene unclear. V was shortened by 2 bases and J by 2 bases, with 13 bases between the two germline ends. Germline-derived CDR1 and CDR2 are GTSNPN and SVGIG (reference sequence). CDR3 length: 14 amino acids. Here the CDR3 reads CAWSSARPTYEQYF. CDR3 in DNA: TGTGCCTGGAGTAGCGCCAGACCGACCTACGAGCAGTACTTC.

This clonotype has a count of ten or more. The chain combines TRBV29-1 with TRBJ2-5; TRBD2 is a possible D gene (6 bases). The CDR3 spans 12 residues. Germline V CDR1 and CDR2: SQVTM, ANQGSEA. V lost 8 bases and J 3 bases, leaving 13 bases between the germline ends. CDR3: CSLVGGEETQYF. In nucleotides, the CDR3 is TGCAGCCTTGTGGGGGGAGAAGAGACCCAGTACTTC.

The CDR3 region has the DNA TGCAGTGCTAGATCCCCCCAGACAGGGTACACAGATACGCAGTATTTT. Its protein product is CSARSPQTGYTDTQYF. This rearrangement joins TRBV20-1 to TRBJ2-3, with 7 bases identical to TRBD1. Per germline, CDR1 DFQATT and CDR2 SNEGSKA (reference sequence). The ends lost 2 bases at V and 2 bases at J; junction bases unmatched: 10. This CDR3 has 16 residues.

The table lists this clonotype with many counts. The V and J genes are TRBV13 and TRBJ2-3; 7 bases are a match to TRBD1. J lost 0 bases, V lost 5 bases, and 2 bases had no gene match. CDR1 is PRHDT, CDR2 FYEKMQ, per germline (reference sequence). CDR3 length: 14 residues. The CDR3 loop is CASSRTGSTDTQYF. The CDR3 coding sequence is TGTGCCAGCAGCCGGACAGGTAGCACAGATACGCAGTATTTT. The entire variable domain, with the rest obtained from reference TRBV13 and TRBJ2-3, is as follows: AAGVIQSPRHLIKEKRETATLKCYPIPRHDTVYWYQQGPGQDPQFLISFYEKMQSDKGSIPDRFSAQQFSDYHSELNMSSLELGDSALYFCASSRTGSTDTQYFGPGTRLTVL.

The chain has TRBV6-6 and TRBJ1-1, with a weak D call TRBD1 (5 bases). CDR1 is MNHNY and CDR2 is SVGAGI in the germline V gene (reference sequence). The CDR3 consists of 14 residues. V lost 10 bases and J 4 bases, leaving 19 bases between the germline ends. CDR3 DNA sequence: TGTGCCATCCTGTTTAGGCAGGGAGTCACTGAAGCTTTCTTT. This encodes CAILFRQGVTEAFF.

This clonotype has more than one count but fewer than ten. CDR3 sequence (DNA): TGTGCCAGCAGCAATCGGAGGGGGTACACTGAAGCTTTCTTT. It specifies CASSNRRGYTEAFF. The chain links TRBV7-2 to TRBJ1-1; D is possibly TRBD1 (6 bases). Germline V gives CDR1 SGHTA, CDR2 FQGNSA. The V and J ends lost 5 bases and 3 bases respectively, with 13 bases between them. This CDR3 is 14 amino acids long.